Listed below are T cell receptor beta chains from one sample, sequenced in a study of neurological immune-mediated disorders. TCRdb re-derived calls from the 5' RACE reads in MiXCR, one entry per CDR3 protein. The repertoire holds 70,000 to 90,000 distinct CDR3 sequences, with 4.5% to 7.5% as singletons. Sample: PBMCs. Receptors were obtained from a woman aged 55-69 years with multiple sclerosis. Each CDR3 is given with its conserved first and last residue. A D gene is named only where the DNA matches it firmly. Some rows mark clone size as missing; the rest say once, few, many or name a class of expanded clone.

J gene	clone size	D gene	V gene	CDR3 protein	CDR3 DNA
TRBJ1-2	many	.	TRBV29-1	CSVDDTYGYTF	TGCAGCGTCGATGATACCTATGGCTACACCTTC
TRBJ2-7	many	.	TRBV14	CASSQPGHTYEQYF	TGTGCCAGCAGCCAGCCCGGACACACCTACGAGCAGTACTTC
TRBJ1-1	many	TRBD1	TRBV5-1	CASRTGLAEAFF	TGCGCCAGCAGGACAGGGCTTGCTGAAGCTTTCTTT
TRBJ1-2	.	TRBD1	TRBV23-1	CASSQTLTGSHCYTF	TGCGCCAGCAGTCAAACCCTGACAGGGTCCCATTGCTACACCTTC
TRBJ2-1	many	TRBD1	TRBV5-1	CASSGTGGINEQFF	TGCGCCAGCTCTGGGACAGGGGGGATCAATGAGCAGTTCTTC
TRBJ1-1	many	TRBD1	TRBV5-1	CASSLGQGLINRNTEAFF	TGCGCCAGCAGCTTGGGACAGGGACTTATTAACCGGAACACTGAAGCTTTCTTT
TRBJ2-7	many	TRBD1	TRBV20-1	CSARDGGQTYEQYF	TGCAGTGCTAGAGATGGGGGACAGACCTACGAGCAGTACTTC
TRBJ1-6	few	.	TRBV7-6	CASSIGQPYNSPLHF	TGTGCCAGCAGCATAGGACAGCCCTATAATTCACCCCTCCACTTT
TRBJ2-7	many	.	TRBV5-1	CASSFQNYEQYF	TGCGCCAGCAGCTTTCAGAACTACGAGCAGTACTTC
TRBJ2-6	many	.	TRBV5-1	CASSLASGANVLTF	TGCGCCAGCAGCTTGGCCTCTGGGGCCAACGTCCTGACTTTC
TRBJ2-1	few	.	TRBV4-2	CASSQGTAGNPYNEQFF	TGTGCCAGCAGCCAAGGGACAGCGGGGAATCCCTACAATGAGCAGTTCTTC
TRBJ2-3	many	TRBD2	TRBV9	CASSRTSGVTTDTQYF	TGTGCCAGCAGCCGGACTAGCGGGGTTACCACAGATACGCAGTATTTT
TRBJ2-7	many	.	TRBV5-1	CASSLDGGDTYEQYF	TGCGCCAGCAGCTTGGATGGGGGGGACACCTACGAGCAGTACTTC
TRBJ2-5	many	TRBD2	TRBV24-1	CATTAGTSPQETQYF	TGTGCCACCACGGCCGGGACTAGTCCCCAAGAGACCCAGTACTTC
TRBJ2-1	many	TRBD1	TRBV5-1	CASSLVDRQTNEQFF	TGCGCCAGCAGCTTGGTGGACAGGCAAACCAATGAGCAGTTCTTC
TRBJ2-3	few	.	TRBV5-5	CASSLGGGPDTQYF	TGTGCCAGCAGCTTGGGTGGCGGCCCAGATACGCAGTATTTT
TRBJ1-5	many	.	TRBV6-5	CASRDPGQGNQPQHF	TGTGCCAGCAGGGACCCGGGACAAGGGAATCAGCCCCAGCATTTT
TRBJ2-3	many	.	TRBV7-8	CASSIRLGDTQYF	TGTGCCAGCAGCATCAGACTTGGAGATACGCAGTATTTT
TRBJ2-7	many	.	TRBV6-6	CASMRESYEQYF	TGTGCCAGCATGAGGGAGTCCTACGAGCAGTACTTC
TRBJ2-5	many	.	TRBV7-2	CASSPSGGETQYF	TGTGCCAGCAGCCCTTCCGGCGGGGAGACCCAGTACTTC
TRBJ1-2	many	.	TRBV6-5	CASRKGEGGYTF	TGTGCCAGCAGAAAGGGAGAGGGTGGCTACACCTTC
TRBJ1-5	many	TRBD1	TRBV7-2	CASSPGQVSNQPQHF	TGTGCCAGCAGCCCGGGACAGGTTAGCAATCAGCCCCAGCATTTT
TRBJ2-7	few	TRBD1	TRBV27	CASIGTAPNYEQYF	TGTGCCAGCATTGGGACAGCGCCTAACTACGAGCAGTACTTC
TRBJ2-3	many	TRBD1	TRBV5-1	CASSFGDRGRGTDTQYF	TGCGCCAGCAGCTTTGGCGACAGGGGCAGGGGCACAGATACGCAGTATTTT
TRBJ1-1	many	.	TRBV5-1	CASSLDGGLNTEAFF	TGCGCCAGCAGCTTGGATGGAGGCTTGAACACTGAAGCTTTCTTT
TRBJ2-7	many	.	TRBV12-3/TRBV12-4	CASSSSRSSEQYF	TGTGCCAGCAGTTCTAGCAGATCGAGCGAGCAGTACTTC
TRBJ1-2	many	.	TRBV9	CASSGGGANYGYTF	TGTGCCAGCAGCGGAGGGGGGGCAAACTATGGCTACACCTTC
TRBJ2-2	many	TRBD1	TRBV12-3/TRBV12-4	CASSGGPDRGHTGELFF	TGTGCCAGCAGTGGGGGACCCGACAGGGGGCACACCGGGGAGCTGTTTTTT
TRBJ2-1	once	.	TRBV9	CASNTEGQFCKQFF	TGTGCCAGCAACACAGAAGGACAGTTTTGTAAGCAGTTCTTC